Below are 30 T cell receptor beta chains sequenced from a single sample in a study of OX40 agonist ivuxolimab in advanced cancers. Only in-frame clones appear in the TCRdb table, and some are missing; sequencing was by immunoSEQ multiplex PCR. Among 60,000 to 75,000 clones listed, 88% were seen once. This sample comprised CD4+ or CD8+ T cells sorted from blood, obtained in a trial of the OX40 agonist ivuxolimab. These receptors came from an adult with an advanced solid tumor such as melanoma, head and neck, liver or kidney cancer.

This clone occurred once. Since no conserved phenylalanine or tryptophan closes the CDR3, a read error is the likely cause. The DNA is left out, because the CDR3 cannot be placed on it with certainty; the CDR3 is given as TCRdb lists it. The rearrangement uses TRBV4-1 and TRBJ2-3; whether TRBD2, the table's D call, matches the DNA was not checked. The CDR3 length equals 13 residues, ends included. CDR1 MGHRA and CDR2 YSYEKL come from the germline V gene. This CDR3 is CASSPMGGDSLNL.

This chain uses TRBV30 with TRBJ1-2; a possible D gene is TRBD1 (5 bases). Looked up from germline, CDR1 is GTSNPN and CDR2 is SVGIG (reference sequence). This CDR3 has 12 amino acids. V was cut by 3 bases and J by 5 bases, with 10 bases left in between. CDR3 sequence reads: CAWRADSYGYTF. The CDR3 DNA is TGTGCCTGGAGGGCAGACAGTTATGGCTACACCTTC.

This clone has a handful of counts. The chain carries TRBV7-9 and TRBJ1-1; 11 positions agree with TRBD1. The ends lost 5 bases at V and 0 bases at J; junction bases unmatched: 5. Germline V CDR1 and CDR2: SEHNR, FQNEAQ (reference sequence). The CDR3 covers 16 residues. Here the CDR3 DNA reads TGTGCCAGCAGCCGGGACAGGGGGAGGATGAACACTGAAGCTTTCTTT. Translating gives CASSRDRGRMNTEAFF.

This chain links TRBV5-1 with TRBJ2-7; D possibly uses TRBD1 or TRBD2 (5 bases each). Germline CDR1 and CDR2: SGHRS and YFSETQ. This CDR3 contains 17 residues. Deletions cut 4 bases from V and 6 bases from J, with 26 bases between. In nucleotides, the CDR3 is TGCGCCAGCAGCGAAGGGGTAGCTTCCCAGGGAGTCTCCGAGCAGTACTTC. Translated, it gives CASSEGVASQGVSEQYF.

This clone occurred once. The CDR3 nucleotides are TGCGCCAGCAGCTTGGAGGTAGCGGGGCAATCCTACAATGAGCAGTTCTTC. Translated, it gives CASSLEVAGQSYNEQFF. J is TRBJ2-1 and V is TRBV5-1; 8 bases agree with TRBD2. Germline values: CDR1 SGHRS, CDR2 YFSETQ. The trim removed 0 bases at V and 1 base at J, leaving 6 bases unmatched. The CDR3 runs to 17 residues.

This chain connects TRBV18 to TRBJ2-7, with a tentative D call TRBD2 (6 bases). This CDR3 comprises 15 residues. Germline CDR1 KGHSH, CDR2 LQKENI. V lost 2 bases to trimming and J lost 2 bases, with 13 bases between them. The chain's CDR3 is CASSPGLAKTYEQYF. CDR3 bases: TGTGCCAGCTCACCAGGGCTAGCGAAAACCTACGAGCAGTACTTC.

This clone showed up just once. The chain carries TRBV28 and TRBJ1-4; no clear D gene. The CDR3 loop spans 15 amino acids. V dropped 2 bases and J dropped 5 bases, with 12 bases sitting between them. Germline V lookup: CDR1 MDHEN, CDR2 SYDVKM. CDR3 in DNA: TGTGCCAGCAGTTTACCCGGGCCGCTCAATGAAAAACTGTTTTTT. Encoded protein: CASSLPGPLNEKLFF.

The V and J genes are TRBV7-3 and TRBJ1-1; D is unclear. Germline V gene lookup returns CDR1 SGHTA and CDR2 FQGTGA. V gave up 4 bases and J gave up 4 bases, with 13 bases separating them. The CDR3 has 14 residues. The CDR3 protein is CASSSSKSATEAFF. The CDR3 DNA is TGTGCCAGCAGCTCGAGTAAAAGTGCCACTGAAGCTTTCTTT.

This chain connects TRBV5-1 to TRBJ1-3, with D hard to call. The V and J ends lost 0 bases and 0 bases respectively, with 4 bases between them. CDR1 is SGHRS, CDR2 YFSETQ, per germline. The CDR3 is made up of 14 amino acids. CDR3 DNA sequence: TGCGCCAGCAGCTTGGTACCCTCTGGAAACACCATATATTTT. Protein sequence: CASSLVPSGNTIYF.

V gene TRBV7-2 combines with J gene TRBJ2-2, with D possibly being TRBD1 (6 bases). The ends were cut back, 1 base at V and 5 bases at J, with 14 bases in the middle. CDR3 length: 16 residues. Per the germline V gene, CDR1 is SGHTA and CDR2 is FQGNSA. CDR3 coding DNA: TGTGCCAGCAGCTTAGGGTCAGGGGTTTGGACCGGGGAGCTGTTTTTT. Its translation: CASSLGSGVWTGELFF.

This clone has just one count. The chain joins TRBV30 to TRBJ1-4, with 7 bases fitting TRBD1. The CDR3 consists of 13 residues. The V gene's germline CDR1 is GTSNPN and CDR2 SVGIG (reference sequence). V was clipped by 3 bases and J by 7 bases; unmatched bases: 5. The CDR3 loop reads CAWRARTGEKLFF. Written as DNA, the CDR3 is TGTGCCTGGAGGGCAAGGACAGGTGAAAAACTGTTTTTT.

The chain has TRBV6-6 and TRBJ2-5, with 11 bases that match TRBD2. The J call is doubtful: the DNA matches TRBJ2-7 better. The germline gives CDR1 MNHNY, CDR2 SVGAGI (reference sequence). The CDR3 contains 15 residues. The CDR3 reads CASRGTSGGSYEQYF. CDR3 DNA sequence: TGTGCCAGCAGGGGTACTAGCGGGGGATCTTACGAGCAGTACTTC.

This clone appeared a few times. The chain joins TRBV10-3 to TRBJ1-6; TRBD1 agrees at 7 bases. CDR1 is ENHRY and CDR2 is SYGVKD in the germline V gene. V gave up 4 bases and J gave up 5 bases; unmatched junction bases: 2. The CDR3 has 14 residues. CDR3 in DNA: TGTGCCATCAGTGGGACAGGTCATAATTCACCCCTCCACTTT. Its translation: CAISGTGHNSPLHF.

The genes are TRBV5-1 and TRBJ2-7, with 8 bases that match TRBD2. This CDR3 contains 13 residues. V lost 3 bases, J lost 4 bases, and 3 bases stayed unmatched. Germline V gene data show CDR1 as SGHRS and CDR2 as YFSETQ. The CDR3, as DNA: TGCGCCAGCAGCTCGGGAGGGCTGTACGAGCAGTACTTC. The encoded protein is CASSSGGLYEQYF.

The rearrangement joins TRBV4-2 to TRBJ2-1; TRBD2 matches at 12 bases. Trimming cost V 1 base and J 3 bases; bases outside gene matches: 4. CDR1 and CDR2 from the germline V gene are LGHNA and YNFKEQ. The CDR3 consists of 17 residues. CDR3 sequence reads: CASSQGLAGEFYNEQFF. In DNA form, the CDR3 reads TGTGCCAGCAGCCAAGGACTAGCGGGGGAGTTCTACAATGAGCAGTTCTTC.

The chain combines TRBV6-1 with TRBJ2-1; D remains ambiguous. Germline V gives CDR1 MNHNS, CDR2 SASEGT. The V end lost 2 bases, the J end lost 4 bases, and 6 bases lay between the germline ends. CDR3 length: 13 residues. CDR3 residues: CASSESYYNEQFF. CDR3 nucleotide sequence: TGTGCCAGCAGTGAATCGTATTACAATGAGCAGTTCTTC.

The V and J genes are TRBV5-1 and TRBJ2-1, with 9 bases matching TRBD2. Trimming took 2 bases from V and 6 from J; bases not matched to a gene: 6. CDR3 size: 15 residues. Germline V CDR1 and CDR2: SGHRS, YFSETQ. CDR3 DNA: TGCGCCAGCAGCTTCTTAGCGGGAGAAAGCAATGAGCAGTTCTTC. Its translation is CASSFLAGESNEQFF.

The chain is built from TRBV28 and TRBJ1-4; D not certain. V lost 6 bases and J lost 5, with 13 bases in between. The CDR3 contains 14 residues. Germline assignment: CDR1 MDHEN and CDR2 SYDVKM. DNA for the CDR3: TGTGCCAGCAGGGCCCTGGGTCCCAATGAAAAACTGTTTTTT. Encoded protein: CASRALGPNEKLFF.

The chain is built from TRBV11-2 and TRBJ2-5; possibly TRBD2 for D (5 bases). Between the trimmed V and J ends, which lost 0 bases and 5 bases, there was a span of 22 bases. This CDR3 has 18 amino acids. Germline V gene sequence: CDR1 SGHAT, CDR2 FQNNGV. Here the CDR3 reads CASSLDIASNPSVETQYF. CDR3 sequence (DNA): TGTGCCAGCAGCTTAGATATTGCTAGCAACCCCTCGGTGGAGACCCAGTACTTC.

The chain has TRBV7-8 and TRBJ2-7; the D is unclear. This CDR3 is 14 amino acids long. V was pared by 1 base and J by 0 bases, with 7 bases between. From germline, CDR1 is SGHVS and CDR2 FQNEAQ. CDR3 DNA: TGTGCCAGCAGCTTAGGTCGGAGCTCCTACGAGCAGTACTTC. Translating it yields CASSLGRSSYEQYF.

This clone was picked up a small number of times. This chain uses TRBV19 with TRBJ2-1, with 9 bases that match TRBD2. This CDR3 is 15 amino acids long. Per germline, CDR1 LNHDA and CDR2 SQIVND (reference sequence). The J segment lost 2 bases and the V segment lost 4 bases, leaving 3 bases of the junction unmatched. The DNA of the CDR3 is TGTGCCAGTAGTAACCCTAGCGGGACCTACAATGAGCAGTTCTTC. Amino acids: CASSNPSGTYNEQFF.

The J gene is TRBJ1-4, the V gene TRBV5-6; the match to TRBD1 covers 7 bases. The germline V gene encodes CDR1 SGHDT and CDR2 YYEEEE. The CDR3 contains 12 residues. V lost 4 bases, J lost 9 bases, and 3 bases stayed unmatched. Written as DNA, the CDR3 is TGTGCCAGCAGCCCACAGGGGCAAAAACTGTTTTTT. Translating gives CASSPQGQKLFF.

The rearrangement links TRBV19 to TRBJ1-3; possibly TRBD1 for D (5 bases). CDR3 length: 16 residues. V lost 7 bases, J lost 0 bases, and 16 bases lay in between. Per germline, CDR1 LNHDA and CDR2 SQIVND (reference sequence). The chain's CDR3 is CASTRQGQFSGNTIYF. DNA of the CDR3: TGTGCCAGTACCCGGCAGGGCCAATTCTCTGGAAACACCATATATTTT. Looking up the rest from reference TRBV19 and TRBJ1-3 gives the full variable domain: DGGITQSPKYLFRKEGQNVTLSCEQNLNHDAMYWYRQDPGQGLRLIYYSQIVNDFQKGDIAEGYSVSREKKESFPLTVTSAQKNPTAFYLCASTRQGQFSGNTIYFGEGSWLTVV.

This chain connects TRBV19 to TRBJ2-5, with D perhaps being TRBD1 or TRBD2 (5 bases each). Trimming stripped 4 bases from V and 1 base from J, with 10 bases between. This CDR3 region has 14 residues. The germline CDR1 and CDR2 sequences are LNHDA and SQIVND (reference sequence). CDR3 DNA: TGTGCCAGTAGTACCCGGGACGGCCAAGAGACCCAGTACTTC. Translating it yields CASSTRDGQETQYF.

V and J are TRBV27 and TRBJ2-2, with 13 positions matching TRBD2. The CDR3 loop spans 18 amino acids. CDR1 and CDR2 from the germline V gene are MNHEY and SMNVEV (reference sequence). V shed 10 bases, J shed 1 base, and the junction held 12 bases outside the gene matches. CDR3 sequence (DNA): TGTGCCACCATAAGGACTAGCGGGAGAATAGGGAACACCGGGGAGCTGTTTTTT. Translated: CATIRTSGRIGNTGELFF.

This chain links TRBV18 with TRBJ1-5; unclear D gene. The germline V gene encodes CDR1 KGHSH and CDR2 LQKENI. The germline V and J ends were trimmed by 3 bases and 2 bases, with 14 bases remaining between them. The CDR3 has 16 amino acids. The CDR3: CASSPKEGSGNQPQHF. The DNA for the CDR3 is TGTGCCAGCTCACCGAAGGAAGGGAGTGGCAATCAGCCCCAGCATTTT.

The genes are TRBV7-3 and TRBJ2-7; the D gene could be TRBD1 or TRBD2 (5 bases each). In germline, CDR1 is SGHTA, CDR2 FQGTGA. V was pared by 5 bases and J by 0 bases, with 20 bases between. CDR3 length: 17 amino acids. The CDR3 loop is CASSTQMGDPLSYEQYF. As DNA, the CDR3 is TGTGCCAGCAGCACCCAAATGGGGGACCCTCTCTCCTACGAGCAGTACTTC.

This chain's CDR3 is CASSLLVTGDVLTF. The CDR3 DNA is TGCGCCAGCAGCTTGCTGGTGACAGGGGACGTCCTGACTTTC. This rearrangement joins TRBV5-1 to TRBJ2-6; the match to TRBD1 covers 8 bases. V trimming: 1 base; J trimming: 11 bases; junction bases outside the gene matches: 5. In germline, CDR1 is SGHRS, CDR2 YFSETQ. The CDR3 sequence is 14 residues long.

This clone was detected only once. CDR3: CATTSPYEQYF. Written as DNA, the CDR3 is TGTGCCACCACTTCCCCCTACGAGCAGTACTTC. The rearrangement links TRBV15 to TRBJ2-7, with D hard to call. Germline V gene lookup returns CDR1 LNHNV and CDR2 YYDKDF (reference sequence). V was shortened by 7 bases and J by 2 bases, with 6 bases between the two germline ends. This CDR3 is built from 11 residues.

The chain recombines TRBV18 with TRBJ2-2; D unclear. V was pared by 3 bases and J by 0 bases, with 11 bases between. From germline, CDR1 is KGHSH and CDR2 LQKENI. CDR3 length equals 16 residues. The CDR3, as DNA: TGTGCCAGCTCACCTACCAGCCTCTCGAACACCGGGGAGCTGTTTTTT. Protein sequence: CASSPTSLSNTGELFF.